A selection of T cell receptor beta chains follows, all from one sample in a study of blood T cell repertoires in COVID-19. TCRdb's copy holds only in-frame clones and misses some; the assay was immunoSEQ multiplex PCR. The sample carries 200,000 to 250,000 clones, around nine tenths recorded once. The sequencing input was peripheral blood. The receptors were gathered from a man in his sixties with COVID-19, enrolled during active disease. Each CDR3 is given with its conserved first and last residue. D genes are given only for firm matches. Clone size is given for some rows only: seen once, a few or many times, or a class if the clone is expanded.

j_call d_call clone_size v_call cdr3_nt cdr3_aa
TRBJ2-1 TRBD2 NA TRBV19 TGTGCCAGTAGTAAAGCGGGGGGTTACAATGAGCAGTTCTTC CASSKAGGYNEQFF
TRBJ2-1 NA NA TRBV5-1 TGCGCCAGCAGCTTGGAAGACTACCATGAGCAGTTCTTC CASSLEDYHEQFF
TRBJ2-7 TRBD2 few TRBV24-1 TGTGCCACCAGTGCTCCTCTAACTAGCGGGGGGTCCTACGAGCAGTACTTC CATSAPLTSGGSYEQYF
TRBJ1-6 NA NA TRBV27 TGTGCCAGCAGTCTAGGCTATTCACCCCTCCACTTT CASSLGYSPLHF
TRBJ2-2 NA NA TRBV7-2 TGTGCCAGCAGTAAAGGGGGAACTTCTGGGGAGCTGTTTTTT CASSKGGTSGELFF
TRBJ2-5 TRBD1 NA TRBV9 TGTGCCAGCAGCGGATTGGGGACAGGGGGCGGGGAGACCCAGTACTTC CASSGLGTGGGETQYF
TRBJ2-1 TRBD2 NA TRBV6-5 TGTGCCAGCAGGGCGACCGGGACTAGCTACAATGAGCAGTTCTTC CASRATGTSYNEQFF
TRBJ2-1 NA NA TRBV19 TGTGCCAGTAGTATAGCAGCGAGCTCCTACAATGAGCAGTTCTTC CASSIAASSYNEQFF
TRBJ2-2 NA NA TRBV6-6 TGTGCCAGCAGGAAGAATGAGGACACCGGGGAGCTGTTTTTT CASRKNEDTGELFF
TRBJ1-5 TRBD1 many TRBV6-2/TRBV6-3 TGTGCCAGCACCCCAGGGGACAGGGGCAATCAGCCCCAGCATTTT CASTPGDRGNQPQHF
TRBJ1-4 NA NA TRBV4-1 TGCGCCAGCAGCCAAGTTCAGGGTGAAAAACTGTTTTTT CASSQVQGEKLFF
TRBJ2-2 NA NA TRBV15 TGTGCCACCGCCTTAGGGGCAGGCAACACCGGGGAGCTGTTTTTT CATALGAGNTGELFF
TRBJ1-2 TRBD1 NA TRBV12-3/TRBV12-4 TGTGCCAGCAGTCTTCGGACAGGTGGCTACACCTTC CASSLRTGGYTF
TRBJ1-2 TRBD1 NA TRBV10-3 TGTGCCATCAGCCATTCGGGACAGAGCGGCTACACCTTC CAISHSGQSGYTF
TRBJ2-3 NA NA TRBV11-2 TGTGCCAGCAGCTTAGCAGGAGGGGGCACAGATACGCAGTATTTT CASSLAGGGTDTQYF
TRBJ2-1 NA NA TRBV6-5 TGTGCCAGCAGTTCAGTCCGTAATGAGCAGTTCTTC CASSSVRNEQFF
TRBJ1-2 TRBD1 once TRBV27 TGTGCCAGCAGTTCGGACAGGGGGTATGGCTACACCTTC CASSSDRGYGYTF
TRBJ2-2 NA NA TRBV11-2 TGTGCCAGCAGCCCCAACAAGAACACCGGGGAGCTGTTTTTT CASSPNKNTGELFF
TRBJ1-3 TRBD1 NA TRBV15 TGTGCCACCAGCAGAGATGGTCCGGGACAGGGGAGGTCTGGAAACACCATATATTTT CATSRDGPGQGRSGNTIYF
TRBJ1-2 NA NA TRBV19 TGTGCCAGTACCGGCAGGATCCCCGGAGGTACTGTCGGGGGCTACACCTTC CASTGRIPGGTVGGYTF
TRBJ1-1 TRBD1 NA TRBV5-1 TGCGCCAGCAGCTTGGCGGGACAGGGCTTGAACACTGAAGCTTTCTTT CASSLAGQGLNTEAFF
TRBJ2-7 TRBD2 NA TRBV28 TGTGCCAGCAGGGGGACTACCCGCGAGCAGTACTTC CASRGTTREQYF
TRBJ1-1 NA NA TRBV12-3/TRBV12-4 TGTGCCAGCAGTTTAAATGAGGCTTTCTTT CASSLNEAFF
TRBJ1-4 NA few TRBV27 TGTGCCAGCGGAAGAAGAGGGGAAAAACTGTTTTTT CASGRRGEKLFF
TRBJ1-5 TRBD1 NA TRBV7-8 TGTGCCAGCAGCTTATCCTTTACCGGGACAGGGGGCAATCAGCCCCAGCATTTT CASSLSFTGTGGNQPQHF
TRBJ2-1 NA NA TRBV7-9 TGTGCCAGCAGCAGAACAGGGTTCAATGAGCAGTTCTTC CASSRTGFNEQFF
TRBJ1-3 NA once TRBV5-1 TGCGCCAGCAGCCAGACAGGCTCCTCTGGAAACACCATATATTTT CASSQTGSSGNTIYF
TRBJ1-5 NA NA TRBV20-1 TGCAGTGCTAGTCCGGTGTGGAGCAATCAGCCCCAGCATTTT CSASPVWSNQPQHF
TRBJ1-1 NA NA TRBV7-9 TGTGCCAGCAGCGCCAGGGATTTGAGCACTGAAGCTTTCTTT CASSARDLSTEAFF
TRBJ2-2 NA NA TRBV18 TGTGCCAGCTCGGACAGACCGGACCCGAACACCGGGGAGCTGTTTTTT CASSDRPDPNTGELFF
TRBJ1-1 NA NA TRBV28 TGTGCCATTAGCCGGAACACTGAAGCTTTCTTT CAISRNTEAFF
TRBJ1-6 NA NA TRBV9 TGTGCCAGCAGCCCGAGAGTGGGTACGGGTCAGAATTCCCTCCACTTT CASSPRVGTGQNSLHF
TRBJ2-7 TRBD2 NA TRBV7-6 TGTGCCAGCAGCCCGATGGGACTAGCGATTCACGAGCAGTACTTC CASSPMGLAIHEQYF
TRBJ1-2 TRBD1 NA TRBV3-1/TRBV3-2 TGTGCCAGCAGCCAAGATAGACAGGGGGGCTATGGCTACACCTTC CASSQDRQGGYGYTF
TRBJ1-4 TRBD1 NA TRBV5-4 TGTGCCAGCAGTAGGACAGGGTTGGAGGATGAAAAACTGTTTTTT CASSRTGLEDEKLFF
TRBJ1-2 NA NA TRBV5-3 TGTGCCAGAAGCTTGGCGATAGTTGGGCGCATGGGCTACACCTTC CARSLAIVGRMGYTF
TRBJ2-5 NA NA TRBV4-1 TGCGCCAGCAGCCAAGCCCCGGGACAGGGCCGTTTTGAACTGCGGGGGGGAGAGACCCAGTACTTC CASSQAPGQGRFELRGGETQYF
TRBJ2-3 NA NA TRBV7-2 TGTGCCAGCAAGGTGGGAGGTCCCACAGATACGCAGTATTTT CASKVGGPTDTQYF
TRBJ1-1 NA NA TRBV6-5 TGTGCCAGCAGCGAGTTGAGGAACACTGAAGCTTTCTTT CASSELRNTEAFF
TRBJ1-1 NA NA TRBV19 TGTGCCAGTAGTATCGGGGAGCTTGGGACTGAAGCTTTCTTT CASSIGELGTEAFF
TRBJ2-1 NA NA TRBV11-2 TGTGCCAGCAGCGCAGGGATGGAGAATGAGCAGTTCTTC CASSAGMENEQFF
TRBJ1-4 TRBD1 NA TRBV9 TGTGCCAGCAGCGGAATGACAGGGGCTAATGAAAAACTGTTTTTT CASSGMTGANEKLFF
TRBJ2-2 NA NA TRBV18 TGTGCCAGCTCGCGTGGAGAGACCGGGGAGCTGTTTTTT CASSRGETGELFF
TRBJ1-3 TRBD1 NA TRBV29-1 TGCAGCGTGGGACAGTCCTCTGGAAACACCATATATTTT CSVGQSSGNTIYF
TRBJ1-2 TRBD1 NA TRBV7-3 TGTGCCAGCAGCTCGGGACAGGGGGCCGGTTTCGACTATGGCTACACCTTC CASSSGQGAGFDYGYTF
TRBJ2-7 NA NA TRBV28 TGTGCCAGCACTGTTTCTAGGAGAAGAACCTACGAGCAGTACTTC CASTVSRRRTYEQYF
TRBJ2-7 NA NA TRBV11-2 TGTGCCAGCAGCCCCAGGGGTTACGAGCAGTACTTC CASSPRGYEQYF
TRBJ2-7 TRBD1 once TRBV27 TGTGCCAGCAGTGCCGGACAGGGCCAAAGGTACGAGCAGTACTTC CASSAGQGQRYEQYF
TRBJ1-1 TRBD1 NA TRBV5-6 TGTGCCAGCAGCTTACCCACAGGGGTGGGCCAGAACACTGAAGCTTTCTTT CASSLPTGVGQNTEAFF
TRBJ2-2 NA NA TRBV7-3 TGTGCCAGCAGCTTGACAGTCACCGGGGAGCTGTTTTTT CASSLTVTGELFF